The present T cell receptor (beta chain) was sequenced within a study of glioma-infiltrating T cells after dendritic cell vaccination. Only in-frame clones appear in the TCRdb table, and some are missing; sequencing was by immunoSEQ multiplex PCR. This table has tens of thousands of clones, about 80% appearing once. Germline assignment: CDR1 MNHEY and CDR2 SVGAGI. Trimming removed 6 bases at V and 0 bases at J, with 11 bases between. The CDR3 sequence is 14 residues long. As for time point: after dendritic cell vaccination, including at tumor progression/relapse. The sequencing used blood, collected after dendritic cell vaccination. The TCR originated in a human donor with glioblastoma. V usage is TRBV6-5 and J usage is TRBJ1-1; D is unresolved. The CDR3 is CASRSRLMNTEAFF. The CDR3 DNA reads TGTGCCAGCAGGAGCAGACTCATGAACACTGAAGCTTTCTTT.